This TCR beta chain was sequenced during a study of early stage breast cancer tumors. General study results and limits: Blood repertoires resembled normal breast more than tumor. Chain pairing and CD4, CD8 or FOXP3 expression were not captured. Commonly generated sequences made up most enriched TCRB sequences shared between patients.

Worth noting for this clone: Antigen specificity is unknown.

Germline loops: CDR1 SGHNT, CDR2 YYREEE (reference sequence). With V trimmed by 3 bases and J by 3 bases, 7 bases remained unmatched. This CDR3 has 16 amino acids. Blood replicates held 0.5 ug DNA, tumor or normal breast roughly 1.5 ug, two each. Sequencing used immunoSEQ multiplex PCR; TCRdb keeps in-frame clones, though not all of them. The data hold fewer than 30,000 clones, with 80% observed a single time. The source material was blood. The receptor comes from a person aged 55 to 75 with breast cancer. The rearrangement links TRBV5-4 to TRBJ2-1; 9 bases line up with TRBD1. The CDR3: CASSSGGQGYYNEQFF. The DNA for the CDR3 is TGTGCCAGCAGCTCCGGGGGACAGGGATACTACAATGAGCAGTTCTTC.